Below, one T cell receptor beta chain is given with its context. Its antigen is currently unknown. Produced via immunoSEQ multiplex PCR; TCRdb's table is partial and in-frame only. This sample has tens of thousands of clones, with roughly 90% found just once. This sample is drawn from a study of graft-versus-host responses after intestinal transplantation. At the level of the study: Multivisceral, liver-intestinal, or isolated intestinal grafts went to recipients.

The V gene end was trimmed by 3 bases and the J gene end by 4 bases; junction bases not matched to a gene: 2. CDR3 length: 14 residues. The V gene's germline CDR1 is WSHSY and CDR2 SAAADI. Study-wide points: Peak circulating GvH clone levels were associated with early post-transplant HvG declines.

The receptor was derived from a human patient who received an intestinal transplant, so some T cells may come from the graft donor. This sequence joins TRBV10-2 and TRBJ2-3, with 9 nucleotides matching TRBD2. The sample consisted of PBMCs, taken 98 days after intestinal transplantation. The CDR3 region has the DNA TGCGCCAGCAGTGAAATAGCGGGGGCAGATACGCAGTATTTT. This codes for CASSEIAGADTQYF.